This T cell receptor beta chain was recovered during a study of cytomegalovirus exposure and HLA in healthy donors. Study-wide background: The platform used for the approximately 120 validation repertoires matched that of the roughly 700 first-cohort repertoires, a later analysis reported. Study-level findings and limits: Specificity for CMV antigens was confirmed in vitro for three of the CMV-associated chains. Cytomegalovirus association was assigned to about 150 TCR beta chains.

With 0 bases clipped from V and 3 bases from J, the junction kept 11 bases outside the gene matches. There are 17 residues in the CDR3. The germline V gene has CDR1 MNHNS and CDR2 SASEGT. A remark on this clone: No antigen is known for it.

The donors were part of the validation cohort of roughly 110 subjects. That cohort was separate from the first cohort, which comprised roughly 670 subjects. Using immunoSEQ multiplex PCR, the repertoire was profiled, and TCRdb retains in-frame clones only, with some absent. The sample records a few hundred thousand clones, roughly 90% being singletons. This receptor was obtained from a woman aged 18-29 years in good health and CMV-seronegative. V usage is TRBV6-1 and J usage is TRBJ2-7; 7 bases are shared with TRBD1. Sequenced input: PBMCs. The CDR3 sequence is CASSEAPTGAALYEQYF. The CDR3 nucleotides read TGTGCCAGCAGTGAAGCGCCCACAGGGGCAGCTCTCTACGAGCAGTACTTC.